These 29 T cell receptor beta chains came from one sample sequenced in a study of CD8+CD57+ T cells in acquired aplastic anemia. TCR beta VDJ and CDR3 were profiled, and genomic DNA was the template. TCRdb re-derived calls from the reads in MiXCR, one entry per CDR3 protein. The data hold 150,000 to 200,000 distinct CDR3 sequences, with under 70% observed a single time. Material for sequencing was sorted CD4+, CD8+, or CD8+CD57+ T cells (not recorded which) from PBMCs. All receptors come from a human donor with severe aplastic anemia or a healthy control (not recorded which).

The chain links TRBV29-1 to TRBJ2-2, with D possibly matching TRBD1 (6 bases). This CDR3 has 13 amino acids. The germline V gene encodes CDR1 SQVTM and CDR2 ANQGSEA. With 1 base removed from V and 7 bases from J, the gap between germline ends came to 10 bases. In DNA form, the CDR3 reads TGCAGCGTTGAAGGTGGGGGCCACGGGGAGCTGTTTTTT. Its translation: CSVEGGGHGELFF.

The CDR3 DNA reads as TGTGCCAGCAGGGCAAGGGGGGCCAATGAAAAACTGTTTTTT. This encodes CASRARGANEKLFF. The chain has TRBV2 and TRBJ1-4; possible D gene TRBD1, 6 bases. From germline, CDR1 is SNHLY and CDR2 FYNNEI. The CDR3 extends over 14 amino acids. V was clipped by 6 bases and J by 5 bases, with 13 bases between them.

This clonotype was found many times. CDR3 loop: CATSDPSGGARETQYF. The CDR3 nucleotides read TGTGCCACCAGTGACCCTAGCGGGGGGGCTCGAGAGACCCAGTACTTC. The chain uses TRBV24-1 and TRBJ2-5; 12 bases align to TRBD2. The CDR3 has 16 amino acids. CDR1 is KGHDR, CDR2 SFDVKD, per germline. The V segment lost 4 bases and the J segment 4 bases; nucleotides outside the gene matches: 6.

V is TRBV29-1 and J is TRBJ1-2, with no clear D. CDR3 length equals 12 residues. Per the germline V gene, CDR1 is SQVTM and CDR2 is ANQGSEA. The V end was cut by 2 bases, the J end by 8 bases, with 12 bases between. CDR3 amino acids: CSVESGMGGYTF. The DNA of the CDR3 is TGCAGCGTTGAATCGGGGATGGGGGGCTACACCTTC.

Notes on this clonotype: Its ends do not fully match the called genes, so a read error is possible. The J gene is TRBJ1-2, the V gene TRBV2; possibly TRBD1 for D (5 bases). Germline V gene data show CDR1 as SNHLY and CDR2 as FYNNEI. CDR3 length: 12 amino acids. The DNA for the CDR3 is TGTGCCAGCAGGGAAGGGGCCGCTGGCTACACCTTC. The encoded protein is CASREGAAGYTF.

This clonotype appeared many times. CDR3: CSVEGGSFGGFAHEQYF. Written as DNA, the CDR3 is TGCAGCGTTGAAGGGGGTTCTTTTGGAGGGTTCGCCCACGAGCAGTACTTC. The chain couples TRBV29-1 to TRBJ2-7; D perhaps matches TRBD2 (6 bases). CDR1 and CDR2 from the germline V gene are SQVTM and ANQGSEA. Trimming cost V 1 base and J 5 bases, with 24 bases left between them. This CDR3 has 17 amino acids.

V gene TRBV2 combines with J gene TRBJ1-1, with TRBD1 as a possible D gene (5 bases). This CDR3 region has 14 residues. Germline V gene lookup returns CDR1 SNHLY and CDR2 FYNNEI. Trimming took 7 bases from V and 0 from J, leaving 12 bases between them. The CDR3 nucleotides read TGTGCCAGCAACAGGAACACGATGAACACTGAAGCTTTCTTT. This gives the protein CASNRNTMNTEAFF.

The chain employs TRBV5-4 and TRBJ2-1; 13 nucleotides align to TRBD2. CDR3 length equals 15 residues. Per the germline V gene, CDR1 is SGHNT and CDR2 is YYREEE (reference sequence). Germline trimming cut 5 bases from V and 5 bases from J; bases unmatched to any gene: 4. CDR3 sequence reads: CASRAGLAGDNEQFF. CDR3 bases: TGTGCCAGCAGGGCCGGACTAGCGGGGGACAATGAGCAGTTCTTC.

The chain couples TRBV2 to TRBJ2-3; no clear D. The V gene's germline CDR1 is SNHLY and CDR2 FYNNEI. The CDR3 has 13 residues. Trimming removed 6 bases from V and 0 bases from J, with 7 bases in between. The chain's CDR3 is CASSGPSTDTQYF. CDR3 DNA: TGTGCCAGCAGCGGCCCTAGCACAGATACGCAGTATTTT.

V usage is TRBV2 and J usage is TRBJ2-7; no clear D gene. Germline V gives CDR1 SNHLY, CDR2 FYNNEI. V lost 1 base to trimming and J lost 4 bases, with 11 bases between them. The CDR3 runs to 14 residues. The CDR3 coding sequence is TGTGCCAGCAGTGAAGGGGATGTTAGATACGAGCAGTACTTC. It translates to CASSEGDVRYEQYF.

The chain is built from TRBV9 and TRBJ1-5; D uncertain. The CDR3 has 13 amino acids. Trimming shortened V by 3 bases and J by 5 bases, and 9 bases separated the two germline ends. Per germline, CDR1 SGDLS and CDR2 YYNGEE. The CDR3 DNA reads as TGTGCCAGCAGCGCGCACACCGATCAGCCCCAGCATTTT. It translates to CASSAHTDQPQHF.

The genes are TRBV7-3 and TRBJ2-2, with a possible D match to TRBD1 (5 bases). This CDR3 has 15 residues. The V end lost 5 bases, the J end lost 7 bases, and 17 bases lay between the germline ends. Germline values: CDR1 SGHTA, CDR2 FQGTGA. The CDR3 protein is CASSKTEQGIGELFF. The CDR3 region has the DNA TGTGCCAGCAGCAAGACTGAGCAGGGAATCGGGGAGCTGTTTTTT.

To note about this clonotype: One end of the junction is discordant with germline, which a read error may explain. The J gene is TRBJ1-1, the V gene TRBV6-1; D possibly corresponds to TRBD1 (5 bases). The CDR3 sequence is 14 residues long. Germline lookup yields CDR1 MNHNS and CDR2 SASEGT. The CDR3 loop is CAISKSDRDTEAFF. The CDR3 DNA reads as TGTGCCATCAGTAAATCCGACAGAGACACTGAAGCTTTCTTT.

The rearrangement joins TRBV2 to TRBJ2-5; D is perhaps TRBD1 (6 bases). Germline V lookup: CDR1 SNHLY, CDR2 FYNNEI. The V end was cut by 1 base, the J end by 5 bases, with 8 bases between. This CDR3 contains 13 residues. CDR3: CASSEGRGETQYF. The CDR3, as DNA: TGTGCCAGCAGTGAAGGAAGGGGGGAGACCCAGTACTTC.

As regards this clonotype: A much larger clonotype is one base distant, so this may be a read error. The genes are TRBV10-3 and TRBJ1-1, with TRBD1 identical over 8 bases. Germline-derived CDR1 and CDR2 are ENHRY and SYGVKD. The CDR3 contains 16 residues. In DNA form, the CDR3 reads TGTGCCAGCAGTGAATCACCGACAGGGGTTAACACTGAAGCTCTCTTT. Residues: CASSESPTGVNTEALF.

The chain joins TRBV7-9 to TRBJ1-2; D might be TRBD1 (6 bases). Per germline, CDR1 SEHNR and CDR2 FQNEAQ (reference sequence). This CDR3 is 13 amino acids long. The ends were cut back, 5 bases at V and 8 bases at J, with 15 bases in the middle. The CDR3 DNA is TGTGCCAGCAGCGGGAACAGGGCGGACGGCTACACCTTC. This encodes CASSGNRADGYTF.

There are many counts of this clonotype. The rearrangement joins TRBV6-4 to TRBJ2-1; D possibly corresponds to TRBD2 (6 bases). CDR3 length equals 15 residues. Germline CDR1 MRHNA, CDR2 SNTAGT. Trimming stripped 6 bases from V and 5 bases from J, with 17 bases between. CDR3 bases: TGTGCCAGCAGCGCAGTGGCGGGGAATCACAATGAGCAGTTCTTC. Translated: CASSAVAGNHNEQFF.

The V and J genes are TRBV7-8 and TRBJ2-3; 10 bases are a match to TRBD2. Germline assignment: CDR1 SGHVS and CDR2 FQNEAQ. The CDR3 has 18 amino acids. J gave up 0 bases and V 2 bases, and 8 bases lay outside the gene matches. CDR3 in DNA: TGTGCCAGCAGCTTAAAGCGGGGGGGCCGTGGGAGCACAGATACGCAGTATTTT. It is translated as CASSLKRGGRGSTDTQYF.

The rearrangement links TRBV20-1 to TRBJ1-1, with unresolved D. The CDR3 covers 13 residues. Trimming stripped 3 bases from V and 4 bases from J, with 12 bases between. From germline, CDR1 is DFQATT and CDR2 SNEGSKA (reference sequence). For the CDR3, the DNA is TGCAGTGCTAGGCGAGGGAGTGGCACTGAAGCTTTCTTT. Encoded protein: CSARRGSGTEAFF.

The V and J genes are TRBV6-1 and TRBJ1-6; D call uncertain. The length of the CDR3 is 14 residues. V was clipped by 6 bases and J by 1 base, with 7 bases between them. From germline, CDR1 is MNHNS and CDR2 SASEGT. CDR3 in DNA: TGTGCCAGCAGGGAGAGTTCCTATAATTCACCCCTCCACTTT. This codes for CASRESSYNSPLHF.

The V call is TRBV20-1, the J call TRBJ2-2, with 14 nucleotides matching TRBD2. Per the germline V gene, CDR1 is DFQATT and CDR2 is SNEGSKA (reference sequence). The V and J ends lost 3 bases and 6 bases, in that order; junction bases with no gene match: 3. The CDR3 covers 15 residues. CDR3 in amino acids: CSARRLAGGPGELFF. The CDR3 region has the DNA TGCAGTGCTAGGAGACTAGCGGGGGGGCCCGGGGAGCTGTTTTTT.

The rearrangement joins TRBV7-2 to TRBJ2-7, with D possibly being TRBD1 (5 bases). Germline CDR1 is SGHTA and CDR2 is FQGNSA. The CDR3 runs to 19 residues. Trimming took off 5 bases at V and 3 bases at J, with 29 bases between the two ends. Written as DNA, the CDR3 is TGTGCCAGCAGCGTATTTTCCTCCCCGACAGTCGGGCCCTTCTACGAGCAGTACTTC. Translated, it gives CASSVFSSPTVGPFYEQYF.

The chain couples TRBV10-3 to TRBJ2-3; possible D gene TRBD2, 6 bases. The CDR3 extends over 17 amino acids. Germline V lookup: CDR1 ENHRY, CDR2 SYGVKD. Trimming stripped 0 bases from V and 2 bases from J, with 15 bases between. The CDR3 protein is CAISESIAEGHTDTQYF. In DNA, the CDR3 is TGTGCCATCAGTGAGTCGATTGCGGAGGGCCACACAGATACGCAGTATTTT.

The J gene is TRBJ1-1, the V gene TRBV2; D is ambiguous. The germline V and J ends were trimmed by 7 bases and 0 bases, with 9 bases remaining between them. Germline V CDR1 and CDR2: SNHLY, FYNNEI. The CDR3 is 13 amino acids. CDR3 in DNA: TGTGCCAGCACCAGATTTCTGAACACTGAAGCTTTCTTT. Translated, it gives CASTRFLNTEAFF.

The genes are TRBV19 and TRBJ2-7; perhaps TRBD1 as D (5 bases). The germline gives CDR1 LNHDA, CDR2 SQIVND (reference sequence). CDR3 length: 13 amino acids. V shed 9 bases and J shed 3 bases, with 15 bases lying between them. The CDR3 is CASRDSGYYEQYF. In DNA form, the CDR3 reads TGTGCCAGCAGGGATTCCGGGTACTACGAGCAGTACTTC. Complete variable domain (other parts from reference TRBV19 and TRBJ2-7): DGGITQSPKYLFRKEGQNVTLSCEQNLNHDAMYWYRQDPGQGLRLIYYSQIVNDFQKGDIAEGYSVSREKKESFPLTVTSAQKNPTAFYLCASRDSGYYEQYFGPGTRLTVT.

J is TRBJ2-2 and V is TRBV7-2; D not certain. The CDR3 is 16 amino acids. The V end was cut by 1 base, the J end by 4 bases, with 13 bases between. Germline V gene data show CDR1 as SGHTA and CDR2 as FQGNSA. The CDR3 protein is CASSLERPSPTGELFF. CDR3 DNA sequence: TGTGCCAGCAGCTTAGAAAGGCCAAGTCCCACCGGGGAGCTGTTTTTT.

This clonotype was counted between two and nine times. The J gene is TRBJ1-1, the V gene TRBV10-3, with D unclear. The CDR3 extends over 13 amino acids. CDR1 and CDR2 from the germline V gene are ENHRY and SYGVKD. V was cut by 3 bases and J by 4 bases, with 9 bases left in between. The CDR3 region is CAISDLDLTEAFF. The CDR3 bases are TGTGCCATCAGTGACCTTGATCTCACTGAAGCTTTCTTT.

J is TRBJ2-7 and V is TRBV10-3; a weak D match, TRBD1 (5 bases). Germline assignment: CDR1 ENHRY and CDR2 SYGVKD. This CDR3 contains 12 residues. V was cut by 2 bases and J by 4 bases, with 6 bases left in between. CDR3 in amino acids: CAISEQGYEQYF. CDR3 in DNA: TGTGCCATCAGTGAGCAGGGTTACGAGCAGTACTTC.

V is TRBV7-3 and J is TRBJ1-3; D not resolved. The CDR3 is 13 amino acids. Germline values: CDR1 SGHTA, CDR2 FQGTGA. With 2 bases removed from V and 9 bases from J, the gap between germline ends came to 11 bases. The CDR3 protein is CASSLSTEGTIYF. DNA for the CDR3: TGTGCCAGCAGCTTATCCACCGAGGGCACCATATATTTT.